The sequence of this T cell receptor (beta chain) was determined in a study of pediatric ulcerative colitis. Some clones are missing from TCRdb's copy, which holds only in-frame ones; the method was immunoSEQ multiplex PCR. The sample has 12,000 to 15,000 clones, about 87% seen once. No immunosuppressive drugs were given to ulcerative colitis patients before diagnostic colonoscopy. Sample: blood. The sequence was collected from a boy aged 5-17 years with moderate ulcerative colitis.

CDR3 protein: CASSTAPGQGNQPQHF. The CDR3 region has the DNA TGTGCCAGTAGTACCGCCCCGGGACAGGGCAATCAGCCCCAGCATTTT. V usage is TRBV19 and J usage is TRBJ1-5; TRBD1 matches 8 bases. V trimming: 4 bases; J trimming: 2 bases; junction bases outside the gene matches: 7. The CDR3 length is 16 residues. Per the germline V gene, CDR1 is LNHDA and CDR2 is SQIVND (reference sequence).